The T cell receptor beta chain under discussion was sequenced for a study of T cell changes during pregnancy in multiple sclerosis. The protocol was immunoSEQ multiplex PCR, while the TCRdb copy is restricted to in-frame clones and leaves out a portion. The sample holds tens of thousands of clones, 85% to 90% seen once. V gave up 1 base and J gave up 4 bases; unmatched junction bases: 24. The CDR3 length is 21 residues. The V gene's germline CDR1 is SGHRS and CDR2 YFSETQ. The clonotype comes from a female donor in good health, enrolled as a control in a pregnancy study. The sequences come from peripheral blood, collected after pregnancy. This sequence joins TRBV5-1 and TRBJ1-2, with 8 nucleotides matching TRBD1. CDR3 loop: CASSLLARGRVGASISYGYTF. The CDR3 coding sequence is TGCGCCAGCAGCTTGCTGGCCAGGGGGCGCGTCGGGGCCTCGATCTCCTATGGCTACACCTTC.